This TCR beta chain emerged from a study of blood T cell repertoires in COVID-19. Study summary: COVID-19 samples, acute and convalescent, were from the United States, Italy and Spain. T cells, B-cell-depleted T cells, or PBMCs provided the cDNA or gDNA that served as material.

Source study methods: Scientists estimated how many nucleated cells there were by amplifying reference gene primers. Produced via immunoSEQ multiplex PCR; TCRdb's table is partial and in-frame only. The V and J calls and clone size are taken from that table; D and trimming were inferred from the DNA. The sample carries about 170,000 clones, 84% recorded once. Cohort 3 recovery required two negative PCRs, clearance, or symptom resolution. Trimming cost V 4 bases and J 5 bases, with 14 bases left between them. Germline CDR1 SQVTM, CDR2 ANQGSEA. CDR3 size: 13 residues. What was sequenced was PBMCs or T cells enriched from blood (not recorded which). This chain links TRBV29-1 with TRBJ2-5; D is possibly TRBD1 (5 bases). The TCR originated in a man aged 45 to 65 who had recovered from COVID-19. The CDR3 nucleotides are TGCAGCGTTGTCTGGCAGGGTGGGGAGACCCAGTACTTC. As protein: CSVVWQGGETQYF.